The entry that follows covers one T cell receptor (beta chain) sequence. Antigen specificity is unknown. V shed 5 bases and J shed 3 bases, with 13 bases lying between them. The germline V gene encodes CDR1 LNHDA and CDR2 SQIVND (reference sequence). This CDR3 has 15 amino acids. This record belongs to a study of cytomegalovirus exposure and HLA in healthy donors. Study-wide results and caveats: V- and J-gene trimming of TCR beta was linked (in a later analysis) to a missense DCLRE1C variant.

PCR employed 60 Vbeta and 13 Jbeta primers. Sequenced by immunoSEQ multiplex PCR; TCRdb stores in-frame clones only, minus some. Among about 94,000 clones listed, approximately 80% were seen once. The clonotype was recovered from a woman aged 60-75 years in good health and CMV-seronegative. V is TRBV19 and J is TRBJ1-4; no clear D. The sequenced sample was PBMCs. CDR3 loop: CASSEVWSSNEKLFF. The CDR3 nucleotides read TGTGCCAGTAGTGAGGTCTGGAGTTCTAATGAAAAACTGTTTTTT.